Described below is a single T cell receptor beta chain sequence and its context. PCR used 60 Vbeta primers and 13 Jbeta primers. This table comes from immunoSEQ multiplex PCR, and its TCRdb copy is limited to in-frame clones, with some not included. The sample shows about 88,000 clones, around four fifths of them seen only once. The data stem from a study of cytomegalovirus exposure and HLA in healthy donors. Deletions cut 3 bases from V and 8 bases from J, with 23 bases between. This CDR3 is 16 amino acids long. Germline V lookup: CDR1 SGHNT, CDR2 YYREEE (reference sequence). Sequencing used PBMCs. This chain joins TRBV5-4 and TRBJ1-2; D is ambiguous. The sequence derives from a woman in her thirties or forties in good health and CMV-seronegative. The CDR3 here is CASSSSYDVLMRGYTF. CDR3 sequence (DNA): TGTGCCAGCAGCTCCTCCTATGACGTTCTGATGAGGGGCTACACCTTC.